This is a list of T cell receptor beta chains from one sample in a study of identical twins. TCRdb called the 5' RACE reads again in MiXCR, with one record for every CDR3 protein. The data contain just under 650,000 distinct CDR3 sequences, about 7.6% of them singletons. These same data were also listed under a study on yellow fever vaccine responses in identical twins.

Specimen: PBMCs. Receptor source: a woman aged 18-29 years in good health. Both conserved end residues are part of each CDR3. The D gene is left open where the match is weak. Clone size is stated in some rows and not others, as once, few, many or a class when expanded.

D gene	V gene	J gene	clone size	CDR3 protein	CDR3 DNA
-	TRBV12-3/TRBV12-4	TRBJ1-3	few	CASSLALGPGGNTIYF	TGTGCCAGCAGTTTAGCGCTGGGCCCAGGCGGGAACACCATATATTTT
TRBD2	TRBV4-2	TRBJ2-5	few	CASSQGTRLAGGPSETQYF	TGTGCCAGCAGCCAAGGAACCCGGCTAGCGGGAGGGCCGAGCGAGACCCAGTACTTC
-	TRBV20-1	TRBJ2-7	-	CSASAPDSYEQYF	TGCAGTGCTAGCGCCCCCGACTCCTACGAGCAGTACTTC
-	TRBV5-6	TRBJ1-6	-	CASSLETYNSPLHF	TGTGCCAGCAGCTTGGAAACCTATAATTCACCCCTCCACTTT
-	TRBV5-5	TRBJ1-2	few	CASSLSHMHRYGYTF	TGTGCCAGCAGCTTGTCCCATATGCACCGCTATGGCTACACCTTC
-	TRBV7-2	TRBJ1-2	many	CASSLFSRVYGYTF	TGTGCCAGCAGCTTATTCTCCAGGGTCTATGGCTACACCTTC
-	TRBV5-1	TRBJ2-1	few	CASTPSENNEQFF	TGCGCCAGCACGCCCAGCGAGAACAATGAGCAGTTCTTC
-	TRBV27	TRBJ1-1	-	CASSPITRVVFTEAFF	TGTGCCAGCAGCCCCATTACCCGGGTTGTCTTTACCGAAGCTTTCTTT
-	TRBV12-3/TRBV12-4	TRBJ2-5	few	CASRQDPQETQYF	TGTGCCAGCAGACAGGACCCACAAGAGACCCAGTACTTC
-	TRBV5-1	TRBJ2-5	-	CASSPNDVRGVETQYF	TGCGCCAGCAGTCCAAACGACGTTAGGGGGGTAGAGACCCAGTACTTC
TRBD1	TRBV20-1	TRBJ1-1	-	CSARWGQISTEAFF	TGCAGTGCTAGATGGGGACAGATCAGTACTGAAGCTTTCTTT
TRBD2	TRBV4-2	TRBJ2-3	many	CASSQDRPAGGPIDTQYF	TGTGCCAGCAGCCAAGATCGGCCAGCGGGAGGGCCTATAGATACGCAGTATTTT
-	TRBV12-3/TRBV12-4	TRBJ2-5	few	CASSFGLGRQETQYF	TGTGCCAGCAGTTTTGGGTTGGGGAGGCAGGAGACCCAGTACTTC
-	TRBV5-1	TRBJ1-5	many	CASSTGLGNQPQHF	TGCGCCAGCAGCACCGGACTGGGCAATCAGCCCCAGCATTTT
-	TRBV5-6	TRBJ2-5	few	CASSLARVAETQYF	TGTGCCAGCAGCTTGGCAAGGGTTGCAGAGACCCAGTACTTC
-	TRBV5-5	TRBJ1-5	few	CASSDGAYSNQPQHF	TGTGCCAGCAGTGACGGGGCATATAGCAATCAGCCCCAGCATTTT
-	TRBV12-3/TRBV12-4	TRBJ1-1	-	CASSSFANTEAFF	TGTGCCAGCAGTTCTTTTGCCAACACTGAAGCTTTCTTT
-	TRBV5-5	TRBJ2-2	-	CASSLVRDGVGELFF	TGTGCCAGCAGCTTGGTACGGGACGGGGTCGGGGAGCTGTTTTTT
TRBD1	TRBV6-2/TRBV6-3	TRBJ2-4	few	CASSYGQGADIQYF	TGTGCCAGCAGTTACGGACAGGGGGCTGACATTCAGTACTTC
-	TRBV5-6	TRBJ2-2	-	CASSFYPPRDTGELFF	TGTGCCAGCAGCTTTTATCCCCCTAGGGACACCGGGGAGCTGTTTTTT
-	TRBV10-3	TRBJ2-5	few	CAISEIWGDQETQYF	TGTGCCATCAGTGAAATTTGGGGGGACCAAGAGACCCAGTACTTC
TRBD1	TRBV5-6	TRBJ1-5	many	CASSFGQASNQPQHF	TGTGCCAGCAGCTTTGGACAGGCTAGCAATCAGCCCCAGCATTTT
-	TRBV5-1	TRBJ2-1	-	CASSLASDSSYNEQFF	TGCGCCAGCAGCTTGGCCTCAGATAGCTCCTACAATGAGCAGTTCTTC
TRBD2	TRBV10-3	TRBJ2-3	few	CAITVAGGMSTDTQYF	TGTGCCATCACCGTAGCGGGAGGGATGAGCACAGATACGCAGTATTTT
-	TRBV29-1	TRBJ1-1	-	CSVGTPAGSNTEAFF	TGCAGCGTTGGGACCCCGGCAGGTTCGAACACTGAAGCTTTCTTT
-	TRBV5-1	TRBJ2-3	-	CASSLEFGRGHTDTQYF	TGCGCCAGCAGCTTGGAATTCGGTAGGGGACACACAGATACGCAGTATTTT